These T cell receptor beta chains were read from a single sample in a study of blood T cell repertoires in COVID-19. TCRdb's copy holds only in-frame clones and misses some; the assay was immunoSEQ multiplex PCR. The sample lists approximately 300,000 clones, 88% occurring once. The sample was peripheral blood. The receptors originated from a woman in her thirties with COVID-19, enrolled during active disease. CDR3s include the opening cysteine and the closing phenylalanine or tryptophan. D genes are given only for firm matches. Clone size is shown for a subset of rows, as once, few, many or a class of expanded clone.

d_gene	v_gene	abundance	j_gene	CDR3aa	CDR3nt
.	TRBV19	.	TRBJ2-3	CASRPNWDTSTDTQYF	TGTGCCAGTAGACCTAATTGGGACACAAGCACAGATACGCAGTATTTT
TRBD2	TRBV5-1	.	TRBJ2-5	CASSPGGVQETQYF	TGCGCCAGCAGCCCTGGGGGGGTACAAGAGACCCAGTACTTC
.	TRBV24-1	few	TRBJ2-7	CATSAREQYF	TGTGCCACCAGTGCTCGCGAGCAGTACTTC
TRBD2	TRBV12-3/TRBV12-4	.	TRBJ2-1	CASSYSGSEQFF	TGTGCCAGCAGTTATAGCGGGAGTGAGCAGTTCTTC
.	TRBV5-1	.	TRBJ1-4	CASSLDRVNEKLFF	TGCGCCAGCAGCCTCGACAGAGTTAATGAAAAACTGTTTTTT
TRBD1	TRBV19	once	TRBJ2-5	CASTFTGQGPQTQYF	TGTGCCAGTACGTTTACGGGACAGGGGCCGCAGACCCAGTACTTC
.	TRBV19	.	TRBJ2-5	CASSSLQERYF	TGTGCCAGTAGTAGTCTTCAAGAGAGGTACTTC
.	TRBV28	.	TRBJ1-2	CASSLLTGVDYGYTF	TGTGCCAGCAGTTTACTCACGGGGGTGGACTATGGCTACACCTTC
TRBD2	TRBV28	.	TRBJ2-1	CATSRVAGVNEQFF	TGTGCCACCTCCCGGGTAGCGGGAGTCAATGAGCAGTTCTTC
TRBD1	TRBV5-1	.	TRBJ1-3	CASSGTGGLSSGNTIYF	TGCGCCAGCAGCGGGACAGGGGGCCTGAGCTCTGGAAACACCATATATTTT
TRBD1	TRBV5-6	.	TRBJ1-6	CASSSLGQGVNSPLHF	TGTGCCAGCAGCTCCCTCGGGCAGGGGGTCAATTCACCCCTCCACTTT
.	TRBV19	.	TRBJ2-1	CASSTPRGSSYNEQFF	TGTGCCAGTAGTACCCCCCGGGGGAGCTCCTACAATGAGCAGTTCTTC
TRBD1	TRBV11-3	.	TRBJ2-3	CASSLGQGESDTQYF	TGTGCCAGCAGCTTAGGGCAGGGGGAATCAGATACGCAGTATTTT
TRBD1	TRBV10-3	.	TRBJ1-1	CAISESIGGQYF	TGTGCCATCAGTGAGTCGATAGGGGGACAGTACTTT
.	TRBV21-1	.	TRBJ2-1	CASSHRTRAHNEQFF	TGTGCCAGCAGCCATAGGACTAGAGCCCACAATGAGCAGTTCTTC
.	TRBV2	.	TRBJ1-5	CASSRQTHSNQPQHF	TGTGCCAGCAGCCGACAGACCCATAGCAATCAGCCCCAGCATTTT
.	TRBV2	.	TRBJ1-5	CASTSGRGLPQHF	TGTGCCAGCACCTCAGGGAGGGGTCTGCCCCAGCATTTT
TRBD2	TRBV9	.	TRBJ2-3	CASSEGGGLGTDTQYF	TGTGCCAGCAGCGAAGGGGGGGGACTAGGCACAGATACGCAGTATTTT
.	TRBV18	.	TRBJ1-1	CASSPPRQGNTEAFF	TGTGCCAGCTCACCACCGCGGCAGGGGAACACTGAAGCTTTCTTT
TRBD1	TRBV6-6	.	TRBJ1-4	CASRTTGYQEKLFF	TGTGCCAGCAGGACGACAGGGTATCAGGAAAAACTGTTTTTT
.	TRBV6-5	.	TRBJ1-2	CASTPRRAYYGYTF	TGTGCCAGCACCCCCCGGCGGGCCTACTATGGCTACACCTTC
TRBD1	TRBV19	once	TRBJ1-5	CASSPEGQSNQPQHF	TGTGCCAGTAGCCCCGAGGGACAGAGCAATCAGCCCCAGCATTTT
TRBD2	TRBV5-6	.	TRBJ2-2	CASTGRENTGELFF	TGTGCCAGCACGGGGAGGGAGAACACCGGGGAGCTGTTTTTT
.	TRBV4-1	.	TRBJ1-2	CASSQVPPPGGYTF	TGCGCCAGCAGCCAAGTTCCCCCCCCGGGGGGCTACACCTTC
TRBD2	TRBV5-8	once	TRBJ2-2	CASSLIPGGSTGELFF	TGTGCCAGCAGCTTGATCCCGGGAGGGTCCACCGGGGAGCTGTTTTTT
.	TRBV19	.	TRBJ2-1	CASSGDYGSYNEQFF	TGTGCCAGTAGCGGGGATTATGGCTCCTACAATGAGCAGTTCTTC
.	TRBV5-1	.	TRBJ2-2	CASSPGQNTGELFF	TGCGCCAGCAGCCCGGGACAGAACACCGGGGAGCTGTTTTTT
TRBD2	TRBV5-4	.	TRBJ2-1	CASSFSSGRGNEQFF	TGTGCCAGCAGCTTTTCTAGCGGACGTGGCAATGAGCAGTTCTTC
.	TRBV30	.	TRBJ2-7	CAWSGGIWDEQYF	TGTGCCTGGAGTGGCGGGATTTGGGACGAGCAGTACTTC
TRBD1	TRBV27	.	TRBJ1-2	CASRRTGFYGYTF	TGTGCCAGCCGCAGGACAGGGTTCTATGGCTACACCTTC
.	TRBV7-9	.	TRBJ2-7	CASSVTSHEQYF	TGTGCCAGCAGCGTGACTAGTCACGAGCAGTACTTC